This T cell receptor (beta chain) was documented in a study of shared clonotypes between healthy human individuals. Findings of the study overall: Across subsets, estimated richness was generally greater for naive than for memory populations.

Comments on this clone: The antigen is not known.

Method: immunoSEQ multiplex PCR; TCRdb's copy keeps in-frame clones and lacks some. Of 2.3 million or so clones detected, 85% to 95% appear once; the ten largest clones hold under 0.45%. This receptor was taken from a man aged 18 to 29 in good health. Some clones in this sample may be carry-over from other donors' samples. The specimen sequenced was naive CD4+ T cells from PBMCs. The subset: CD45RA+ positively selected.

The chain's CDR3 is CASTARRLAYNEQFF. In nucleotides, the CDR3 is TGTGCCAGCACCGCAAGGAGACTGGCCTACAATGAGCAGTTCTTC. The V and J genes are TRBV2 and TRBJ2-1; no clear D gene. The V gene lost 7 bases and the J gene lost 2 bases, with 15 bases spanning the gap. Germline V gene lookup returns CDR1 SNHLY and CDR2 FYNNEI. The CDR3 is made up of 15 amino acids.